Below, one T cell receptor beta chain is given with its context. What antigen it recognizes has not been identified. It has no much larger one-base neighbor in the sample; base qualities were not kept. The sample is drawn from a study of blood T cells in healthy people across ages (dated by TCRdb to the mid-2010s). Broadly, across the study: In model experiments, template switching captured about one uniquely barcoded TCR beta cDNA molecule for every two T cells. The study analyzed two additional independent replicas of 1 million unique cDNA reads from the same blood draw for two donors, one aged 18 to 30 and one aged 80 or older. Donors of different ages were randomly distributed across sequencing lanes to avoid experimental bias. Donors were grouped into four age groups: young (average approximately 15 years), middle-aged (39), aged (around 62) and long-lived (approximately 82). Using deep sequencing normalized with unique cDNA molecular identifiers, the study measured how TCR beta repertoire diversity changes with age.

The donors were some 39 Caucasian individuals from Russia, aged roughly 6 to 100 years, who were systemically healthy. Each donor gave roughly 11 milliliters of peripheral blood, drawn into EDTA-treated Vacutainer tubes. Ficoll-Paque density-gradient centrifugation was used to isolate PBMCs, with at least 7 million obtained per sample. Trizol reagent was used to extract total RNA from PBMCs, with at least 6 micrograms per sample. For every donor, an aliquot of PBMCs went through flow cytometry to measure the percentages of naive CD45RAhigh/CD27high T cells. Library prep was done by 5' RACE. Sequencing instrument: Illumina HiSeq 2500. The second PCR ran for roughly 7 to 12 cycles and used a J-beta primer mix along with a sample-barcoded 5' primer. Each TCR beta cDNA molecule received a unique molecular identifier from a template-switch 5' adaptor carrying 12 random nucleotides. At least 3 million CDR3-containing paired-end reads were obtained from each sample. First-strand cDNA synthesis was performed from all RNA using the Mint cDNA synthesis kit, with priming by a TRBC-specific oligonucleotide. Following uracil-DNA glycosylase treatment, all cDNA underwent a first 18-cycle PCR with the universal primers M1SS and BC2_uni_R. As for how the authors treated the data: Each sample was normalized by randomly selecting 1 million high-quality reads, each carrying a distinct molecular identifier. Reads sharing molecular identifiers were discarded rather than binned into consensus sequences. CDR3 identification, clonotype clustering and error correction used MiTCR with a Q25 quality threshold and the strictest error-elimination algorithm. A nonparametric unseen species model with Euler transformation was used to estimate lower-bound total TCR beta diversity. In TCRdb, the public reads were trimmed at Q25 with fastp and aligned with MiXCR, with productive beta chains retained. CDR3 protein sequences are deduplicated, and each keeps its most common genes and DNA. The V and J calls come from TCRdb's annotation, not from the publication. This sample holds approximately 1.5 million distinct CDR3 sequences; roughly a third were observed only once. About 11% of the sample is taken by the ten largest.

General findings and caveats noted by the study authors: Observed TCR beta diversity per million T cells fell roughly linearly with age, and a significant reduction was already apparent by age roughly 41. Conclusive comparison of naive and antigen-experienced compartments was prevented by the profiling of bulk unsorted PBMCs. The long-lived group showed more naive CD4+ T cells, fewer expanded clones and increased TCR diversity than the aged group, suggesting age selection. Donor CMV infection status was unknown, potentially confounding age-related changes in expanded clonotypes. A strong correlation was found between observed TCR beta diversity and the percentage of naive T cells measured by flow cytometry. Estimates of total diversity based on one million sequenced T cells were considered lower bounds and underestimates.

Sequences were obtained from blood. This TCR was recovered from a woman aged 25 to 39 in good health.

The nucleotide sequence reads TGTGCCAGCAGCGTAGGCCACAGCAGCACAGATACGCAGTATTTT. This encodes CASSVGHSSTDTQYF. The chain is made from TRBV9 and TRBJ2-3; no D gene is confidently identified. V and J are truncated by 0 bases and 0 bases respectively, leaving an intervening sequence of 8 bases. The cysteine opens and the phenylalanine closes a CDR3 of 15 amino acids. The only DNA kept is the CDR3, 45 bases in frame from the first base. Via the germline V gene, CDR1 is SGDLS and CDR2 YYNGEE.